This is a list of T cell receptor beta chains from one sample in a study of cytomegalovirus exposure and HLA in healthy donors. This table comes from immunoSEQ multiplex PCR, and its TCRdb copy is limited to in-frame clones, with some not included. The table has more than 150,000 clones, around 80% seen once; the top ten hold 1.1% to 1.5%. Sequencing input: PBMCs. These receptors came from a male donor in good health and CMV-seronegative. CDR3s include the opening cysteine and the closing phenylalanine or tryptophan. A D gene is named only where the DNA matches it firmly. Size values are once, few and many counts, or a class for expanded clones, and some rows have none.

clone_size: -; j_call: TRBJ2-7; d_call: -; v_call: TRBV2; cdr3_nt: TGTGCCAGCAGGGAAACAGCCTGCGAGCAGTACTTC; cdr3_aa: CASRETACEQYF
clone_size: few; j_call: TRBJ1-6; d_call: TRBD1; v_call: TRBV18; cdr3_nt: TGTGCCAGCTCACCAACAGGGGAGAACTCACCCCTCCACTTT; cdr3_aa: CASSPTGENSPLHF
clone_size: once; j_call: TRBJ2-3; d_call: TRBD2; v_call: TRBV5-5; cdr3_nt: TGTGCCAGCAGCTTGCGGCTAGCGGGAGGAGTCACAGATACGCAGTATTTT; cdr3_aa: CASSLRLAGGVTDTQYF
clone_size: -; j_call: TRBJ2-7; d_call: -; v_call: TRBV2; cdr3_nt: TGTGCCAGCAGCCCTACGACTAGCTACGAGCAGTACTTC; cdr3_aa: CASSPTTSYEQYF
clone_size: -; j_call: TRBJ2-5; d_call: -; v_call: TRBV7-8; cdr3_nt: TGTGCCAGCAGCCCGACTAGAGGCGGTCAAGAGACCCAGTACTTC; cdr3_aa: CASSPTRGGQETQYF
clone_size: -; j_call: TRBJ2-5; d_call: TRBD1; v_call: TRBV5-1; cdr3_nt: TGCGCCAGCCGAATGGGACAGGGACAAGAGACCCAGTACTTC; cdr3_aa: CASRMGQGQETQYF
clone_size: -; j_call: TRBJ1-2; d_call: -; v_call: TRBV28; cdr3_nt: TGTGCCAGCAGTCAAACGACAGTCTCCTATGGCTACACCTTC; cdr3_aa: CASSQTTVSYGYTF
clone_size: -; j_call: TRBJ1-2; d_call: -; v_call: TRBV5-6; cdr3_nt: TGTGCCAGCAGCTTGGGACGGAGGATTGGGGGCTACACCTTC; cdr3_aa: CASSLGRRIGGYTF
clone_size: -; j_call: TRBJ2-1; d_call: -; v_call: TRBV7-2; cdr3_nt: TGTGCCAGCAGCTTGCTCGGGGGGCCCGGCTCCTACAATGAGCAGTTCTTC; cdr3_aa: CASSLLGGPGSYNEQFF
clone_size: -; j_call: TRBJ1-1; d_call: TRBD1; v_call: TRBV5-4; cdr3_nt: TGTGCCAGCAGCCTGAGGGACAGCGGCACTGAAGCTTTCTTT; cdr3_aa: CASSLRDSGTEAFF
clone_size: -; j_call: TRBJ1-3; d_call: -; v_call: TRBV7-8; cdr3_nt: TGTGCCAGCAGCTCGGACATAAGTGGAAACACCATATATTTT; cdr3_aa: CASSSDISGNTIYF
clone_size: -; j_call: TRBJ2-3; d_call: -; v_call: TRBV28; cdr3_nt: TGTGCCAGCAGACTGCGGGGACCCACAGATACGCAGTATTTT; cdr3_aa: CASRLRGPTDTQYF
clone_size: -; j_call: TRBJ2-3; d_call: TRBD2; v_call: TRBV7-2; cdr3_nt: TGTGCCAGCAGCCTCGGGACTAGCGGGCTTAGCACAGATACGCAGTATTTT; cdr3_aa: CASSLGTSGLSTDTQYF
clone_size: -; j_call: TRBJ2-3; d_call: TRBD2; v_call: TRBV19; cdr3_nt: TGTGCCAGTATTGGTCGGACTAGCGGGAGTAGGAATACGCAGTATTTT; cdr3_aa: CASIGRTSGSRNTQYF
clone_size: -; j_call: TRBJ1-6; d_call: TRBD1; v_call: TRBV5-1; cdr3_nt: TGCGCCAGCAGCTCCCCGACAGGGATTTTGGATTCACCCCTCCACTTT; cdr3_aa: CASSSPTGILDSPLHF
clone_size: -; j_call: TRBJ2-1; d_call: -; v_call: TRBV13; cdr3_nt: TGTGCCAGCAGCCCCACAGTACCCTCCTACAATGAGCAGTTCTTC; cdr3_aa: CASSPTVPSYNEQFF
clone_size: few; j_call: TRBJ1-5; d_call: -; v_call: TRBV6-1; cdr3_nt: TGTGCCAGCAGACAGGGAGGGTCTAGCAATCAGCCCCAGCATTTT; cdr3_aa: CASRQGGSSNQPQHF
clone_size: -; j_call: TRBJ2-7; d_call: -; v_call: TRBV29-1; cdr3_nt: TGCAGCGCTATCAGCGGAAGGTCCTACGAGCAGTACTTC; cdr3_aa: CSAISGRSYEQYF
clone_size: -; j_call: TRBJ1-5; d_call: -; v_call: TRBV4-1; cdr3_nt: TGCGCCAGCAGCCAAGAAAGCCAGGGGAGTCAGCCCCAGCATTTT; cdr3_aa: CASSQESQGSQPQHF
clone_size: -; j_call: TRBJ2-1; d_call: -; v_call: TRBV5-1; cdr3_nt: TGCGCCAGCAGCTCGGGAGAGTACAATGAGCAGTTCTTC; cdr3_aa: CASSSGEYNEQFF
clone_size: -; j_call: TRBJ2-2; d_call: TRBD1; v_call: TRBV30; cdr3_nt: TGTGCCTGGAAGGACAGGGGCGGGGAGCTGTTTTTT; cdr3_aa: CAWKDRGGELFF
clone_size: once; j_call: TRBJ2-3; d_call: -; v_call: TRBV5-1; cdr3_nt: TGCGCCAGCAGCTTGGGGGGCCCTAGCACAGATACGCAGTATTTT; cdr3_aa: CASSLGGPSTDTQYF
clone_size: -; j_call: TRBJ1-2; d_call: TRBD1; v_call: TRBV7-2; cdr3_nt: TGTGCCAGCAGCCCCCGGACAGGGGGCGACTATGGCTACACCTTC; cdr3_aa: CASSPRTGGDYGYTF
clone_size: once; j_call: TRBJ2-7; d_call: TRBD2; v_call: TRBV7-2; cdr3_nt: TGTGCCAGCAGCCCAGGACTAGCGTTCTCCTACGAGCAGTACTTC; cdr3_aa: CASSPGLAFSYEQYF
clone_size: -; j_call: TRBJ1-3; d_call: TRBD1; v_call: TRBV5-5; cdr3_nt: TGTGCCAGCAGCCGACTTCCGGGACAGGGTAGAAACACCATATATTTT; cdr3_aa: CASSRLPGQGRNTIYF
clone_size: -; j_call: TRBJ2-5; d_call: -; v_call: TRBV5-1; cdr3_nt: TGCGCCAGCAGCTTGGATACGGGAGAGGCCCAGTACTTC; cdr3_aa: CASSLDTGEAQYF
clone_size: -; j_call: TRBJ1-1; d_call: -; v_call: TRBV4-3; cdr3_nt: TGCGCCAGCAGCCAAGATCCGGCAGGGTTGGGCACTGAAGCTTTCTTT; cdr3_aa: CASSQDPAGLGTEAFF
clone_size: -; j_call: TRBJ2-7; d_call: -; v_call: TRBV23-1; cdr3_nt: TGCGCCAGCGGATCGGACTTGACCCCCTACGAGCAGTACTTC; cdr3_aa: CASGSDLTPYEQYF
clone_size: -; j_call: TRBJ2-1; d_call: TRBD2; v_call: TRBV7-3; cdr3_nt: TGTGCCAGCAGCTTAAGCGCCGGGGGGACCTACAATGAGCAGTTCTTC; cdr3_aa: CASSLSAGGTYNEQFF
clone_size: -; j_call: TRBJ2-3; d_call: TRBD1; v_call: TRBV6-6; cdr3_nt: TGTGCCACAACCCAAACAGGGGGCCGCACAGATACGCAGTATTTT; cdr3_aa: CATTQTGGRTDTQYF
clone_size: -; j_call: TRBJ1-5; d_call: -; v_call: TRBV4-3; cdr3_nt: TGCGCCAGCAGCCAAGAACGGGGTGCCGATCAGCCCCAGCATTTT; cdr3_aa: CASSQERGADQPQHF
clone_size: few; j_call: TRBJ2-7; d_call: TRBD1; v_call: TRBV6-5; cdr3_nt: TGTGCCAGCAGTTACTCGTTCGACAGGGCCTACGAGCAGTACTTC; cdr3_aa: CASSYSFDRAYEQYF
clone_size: -; j_call: TRBJ2-3; d_call: -; v_call: TRBV5-1; cdr3_nt: TGCGCCAGCAGGAATACAGGTGCCTCAGATACGCAGTATTTT; cdr3_aa: CASRNTGASDTQYF
clone_size: -; j_call: TRBJ2-7; d_call: -; v_call: TRBV9; cdr3_nt: TGTGCCAGCAGCGTGGGGGACAGCGGGGGCGAGCAGTACTTC; cdr3_aa: CASSVGDSGGEQYF
clone_size: few; j_call: TRBJ2-4; d_call: TRBD2; v_call: TRBV5-4; cdr3_nt: TGTGCCAGCAGCGGGGGGGTTGGCCCTCAAGCCAAAAACATTCAGTACTTC; cdr3_aa: CASSGGVGPQAKNIQYF
clone_size: -; j_call: TRBJ1-6; d_call: -; v_call: TRBV10-3; cdr3_nt: TGTGCCATCAGGGGGGCTAATAATTCACCCCTCCACTTT; cdr3_aa: CAIRGANNSPLHF
clone_size: -; j_call: TRBJ1-2; d_call: TRBD1; v_call: TRBV27; cdr3_nt: TGTGCCAGCAGTTTAGCCGGGACAGGGTATGCTGGCTACACCTTC; cdr3_aa: CASSLAGTGYAGYTF
clone_size: -; j_call: TRBJ2-6; d_call: -; v_call: TRBV7-2; cdr3_nt: TGTGCCAGCAGGAATAGGGGGGGGGCCAACGTCCTGACTTTC; cdr3_aa: CASRNRGGANVLTF
clone_size: -; j_call: TRBJ1-5; d_call: -; v_call: TRBV2; cdr3_nt: TGTGCCAGCAGCCCTGGCCCAAATCAGCCCCAGCATTTT; cdr3_aa: CASSPGPNQPQHF
clone_size: few; j_call: TRBJ2-1; d_call: -; v_call: TRBV30; cdr3_nt: TGTGCCTGGAGATATTGGGGCGCCTACAATGAGCAGTTCTTC; cdr3_aa: CAWRYWGAYNEQFF
clone_size: -; j_call: TRBJ2-5; d_call: TRBD2; v_call: TRBV2; cdr3_nt: TGTGCCAGCAGGCGGACTAGCGGGGGGTTAGGGACCCAGTACTTC; cdr3_aa: CASRRTSGGLGTQYF
clone_size: -; j_call: TRBJ1-1; d_call: -; v_call: TRBV4-2; cdr3_nt: TGTGCCAGCAGCCAAGCAGGGGCGGGCACTGAAGCTTTCTTT; cdr3_aa: CASSQAGAGTEAFF
clone_size: once; j_call: TRBJ1-2; d_call: -; v_call: TRBV6-5; cdr3_nt: TGTGCCAGCAGTTACTCGCGATTTGAAGGCTACACCTTC; cdr3_aa: CASSYSRFEGYTF
clone_size: -; j_call: TRBJ2-3; d_call: TRBD1; v_call: TRBV7-2; cdr3_nt: TGTGCCAGCAGCCGAAGCGACAGGGTTATACGTCCAGATACGCAGTATTTT; cdr3_aa: CASSRSDRVIRPDTQYF
clone_size: few; j_call: TRBJ2-6; d_call: TRBD2; v_call: TRBV28; cdr3_nt: TGTGCCAGCAGTTCCCCCCATGCGGGAGGGACCCGCTCTGGGGCCAACGTCCTGACTTTC; cdr3_aa: CASSSPHAGGTRSGANVLTF
clone_size: -; j_call: TRBJ2-7; d_call: -; v_call: TRBV9; cdr3_nt: TGTGCCAGCAGCGTAAGTGGGGGGGGCAACGAGCAGTACTTC; cdr3_aa: CASSVSGGGNEQYF
clone_size: -; j_call: TRBJ1-6; d_call: TRBD1; v_call: TRBV2; cdr3_nt: TGTGCCAGCAGTGACAGTGGGACAGGGCGTTCACCCCTCCACTTT; cdr3_aa: CASSDSGTGRSPLHF
clone_size: few; j_call: TRBJ2-7; d_call: TRBD1; v_call: TRBV6-1; cdr3_nt: TGTGCCAGCACCCGGGGACAGGGGGGGTACGAGCAGTACTTC; cdr3_aa: CASTRGQGGYEQYF
clone_size: once; j_call: TRBJ1-3; d_call: TRBD1; v_call: TRBV10-3; cdr3_nt: TGTGCCATTCCAGGGACAGACGATTACTCTGGAAACACCATATATTTT; cdr3_aa: CAIPGTDDYSGNTIYF
clone_size: -; j_call: TRBJ2-7; d_call: TRBD1; v_call: TRBV10-3; cdr3_nt: TGTGCCATCAGACGGACAGGAACTGCCTACGAGCAGTACTTC; cdr3_aa: CAIRRTGTAYEQYF
clone_size: few; j_call: TRBJ1-2; d_call: TRBD1; v_call: TRBV2; cdr3_nt: TGTGCCTTATACCGGACAGGGGTTAACTATGGCTACACCTTC; cdr3_aa: CALYRTGVNYGYTF
clone_size: -; j_call: TRBJ1-5; d_call: -; v_call: TRBV2; cdr3_nt: TGTGCCAGCAGTGCAGGCAATCAGCCCCAGCATTTT; cdr3_aa: CASSAGNQPQHF
clone_size: once; j_call: TRBJ2-1; d_call: TRBD2; v_call: TRBV6-5; cdr3_nt: TGTGCCAGCAAGGGACTAGCAGTAGCTTGGAATGAGCAGTTCTTC; cdr3_aa: CASKGLAVAWNEQFF